This TCR beta chain was sequenced in a study of blood T cell repertoires in COVID-19. Sequenced by immunoSEQ multiplex PCR; TCRdb stores in-frame clones only, minus some. The data contain fewer than 300,000 clones, approximately 83% of them singletons. Germline assignment: CDR1 MNHNS and CDR2 SASEGT. The CDR3 consists of 16 residues. Trimming shortened V by 2 bases and J by 3 bases, and 16 bases separated the two germline ends. This clone was picked up one time. What was sequenced was PBMCs or T cells enriched from blood (not recorded which). The sequence derives from a woman aged 25 to 39 who had recovered from COVID-19. The chain uses TRBV6-1 and TRBJ1-1; maybe TRBD1 (6 bases). CDR3 sequence: CASSEPPGAGDTEAFF. CDR3 sequence (DNA): TGTGCCAGCAGTGAACCGCCAGGGGCGGGGGACACTGAAGCTTTCTTT.